Following are 5 T cell receptor beta chains from one sample sequenced in a study of T cell clones after liver transplantation. Measured with immunoSEQ multiplex PCR; TCRdb has only the in-frame clones, and not every one. The data show 95,000 to 110,000 clones, about 88% seen once. The source material was CD4+ T cells from blood, sampled approximately 4 years after liver transplant. These receptors were collected from a human patient who received a liver transplant. Some T cells may be transferred from the graft donor.

The rearrangement links TRBV7-2 to TRBJ2-3, with 8 positions matching TRBD2. Germline V gene data show CDR1 as SGHTA and CDR2 as FQGNSA. The CDR3 is 17 amino acids. Losses at the gene ends were 1 base for V and 6 bases for J; bases not matched to a gene: 12. Here the CDR3 DNA reads TGTGCCAGCAGCTTAGTTGGTAGCGGGGCGCCGGGGGATACGCAGTATTTT. Translated: CASSLVGSGAPGDTQYF. Filled out from reference TRBV7-2 and TRBJ2-3, the complete variable domain reads GAGVSQSPSNKVTEKGKDVELRCDPISGHTALYWYRQSLGQGLEFLIYFQGNSAPDKSGLPSDRFSAERTGGSVSTLTIQRTQQEDSAVYLCASSLVGSGAPGDTQYFGPGTRLTVL.

The chain carries TRBV6-1 and TRBJ2-3, with 11 bases matching TRBD2. V lost 1 base to trimming and J lost 2 bases; unmatched junction nucleotides: 5. The CDR3 runs 17 residues. The germline gives CDR1 MNHNS, CDR2 SASEGT. The CDR3 loop reads CASSEGLAGTYTDTQYF. DNA for the CDR3: TGTGCCAGCAGTGAAGGACTAGCGGGGACCTACACAGATACGCAGTATTTT.

The V call is TRBV6-1, the J call TRBJ2-7; 7 nucleotides align to TRBD1. This CDR3 is built from 14 residues. Germline assignment: CDR1 MNHNS and CDR2 SASEGT. V was clipped by 8 bases and J by 1 base; unmatched bases: 8. For the CDR3, the DNA is TGTGCCAGCGAAGAACGGGGACAGTCCTACGAGCAGTACTTC. Protein product: CASEERGQSYEQYF.

V and J are TRBV6-1 and TRBJ2-5, with TRBD1 identical over 9 bases. The germline V gene has CDR1 MNHNS and CDR2 SASEGT. Trimming cost V 0 bases and J 13 bases; bases outside gene matches: 6. The CDR3 spans 13 residues. CDR3 residues: CASSEAERGQGYF. The CDR3 DNA reads TGTGCCAGCAGTGAAGCAGAGAGGGGACAGGGGTACTTC.

This clone was picked up a small number of times. The chain is built from TRBV7-2 and TRBJ2-1; D is undetermined. V was trimmed by 8 bases and J by 3 bases, leaving 11 bases between them. This CDR3 region has 13 residues. CDR1 SGHTA and CDR2 FQGNSA come from the germline V gene. The CDR3 DNA is TGTGCCAGCGGTGAGAGGTTCTACAATGAGCAGTTCTTC. It codes for CASGERFYNEQFF.